Below, 5 T cell receptor beta chains from the same sample are listed, as sequenced in a study of blood T cell repertoires in COVID-19. Profiling relied on immunoSEQ multiplex PCR, and the TCRdb table lists in-frame clones only, not all of them. The data hold about 320,000 clones, with 86% observed a single time. The sequenced sample was peripheral blood. All receptors derive from a woman in her forties or fifties with acute or convalescent COVID-19.

The chain carries TRBV7-6 and TRBJ2-7, with 10 bases fitting TRBD1. The CDR3 is 15 residues long. With 4 bases clipped from V and 3 bases from J, the junction kept 6 bases outside the gene matches. Germline assignment: CDR1 SGHVS and CDR2 FNYEAQ. DNA of the CDR3: TGTGCCAGCAGCTCCAGGGACAGGGGAGGCTACGAGCAGTACTTC. Its translation: CASSSRDRGGYEQYF.

The chain is built from TRBV3-1 (or the pseudogene TRBV3-2) and TRBJ1-1, with 7 bases identical to TRBD1. Looked up from germline, CDR1 is LGHDT and CDR2 is YNNKEL (reference sequence). There are 15 residues in the CDR3. After removal of 1 base from V and 4 bases from J, the junction contained 6 bases not matched to a gene. The CDR3 sequence is CASSQGTGWSTEAFF. In DNA, the CDR3 is TGTGCCAGCAGCCAAGGGACAGGTTGGAGCACTGAAGCTTTCTTT.

J is TRBJ2-5 and V is TRBV12-3 or TRBV12-4, with D unclear. Trimming left V 7 bases short and J 4 bases short, with 13 bases between. This CDR3 has 13 amino acids. CDR3 bases: TGTGCCAGCACCCCCCGGTCGGGAGAGACCCAGTACTTC. Encoded protein: CASTPRSGETQYF.

This chain connects TRBV29-1 to TRBJ2-7; a possible D gene is TRBD1 (5 bases). CDR3 size: 13 residues. Germline V gene lookup returns CDR1 SQVTM and CDR2 ANQGSEA. This CDR3 is CSPFSTGNHEQYF. The CDR3, as DNA: TGCAGTCCCTTTTCCACAGGTAACCACGAGCAGTACTTC.

The V call is TRBV11-3, the J call TRBJ1-1; weak D call: TRBD1 (5 bases). This CDR3 region has 16 residues. Between the trimmed V and J ends, which lost 5 bases and 3 bases, there was a span of 19 bases. CDR1 SGHNT and CDR2 YENEEA come from the germline V gene. CDR3 bases: TGTGCCAGCAGCCCAACCTTTACAGGATTTTACACTGAAGCTTTCTTT. Protein product: CASSPTFTGFYTEAFF.